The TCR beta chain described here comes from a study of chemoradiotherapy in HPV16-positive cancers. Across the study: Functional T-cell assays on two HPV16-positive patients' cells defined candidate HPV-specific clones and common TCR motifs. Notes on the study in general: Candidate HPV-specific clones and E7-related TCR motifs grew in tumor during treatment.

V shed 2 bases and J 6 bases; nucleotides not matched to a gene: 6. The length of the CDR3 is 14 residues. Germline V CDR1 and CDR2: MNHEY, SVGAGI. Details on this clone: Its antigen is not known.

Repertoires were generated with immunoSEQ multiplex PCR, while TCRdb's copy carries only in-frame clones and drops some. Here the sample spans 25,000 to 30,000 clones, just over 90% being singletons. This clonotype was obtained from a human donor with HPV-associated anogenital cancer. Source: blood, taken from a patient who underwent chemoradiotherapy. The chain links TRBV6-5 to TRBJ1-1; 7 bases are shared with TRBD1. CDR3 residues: CASSYRAGGPEAFF. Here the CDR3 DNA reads TGTGCCAGCAGTTACCGAGCAGGGGGACCTGAAGCTTTCTTT.